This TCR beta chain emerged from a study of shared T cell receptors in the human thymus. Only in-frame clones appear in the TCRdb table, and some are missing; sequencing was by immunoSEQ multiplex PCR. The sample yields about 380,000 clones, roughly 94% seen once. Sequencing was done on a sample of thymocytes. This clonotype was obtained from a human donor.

The CDR3 region is CASSLEDRNPKNIQYF. CDR3 DNA: TGTGCCAGCAGTTTAGAGGACAGGAATCCAAAAAACATTCAGTACTTC. The genes are TRBV28 and TRBJ2-4, with 7 bases identical to TRBD1. Germline V lookup: CDR1 MDHEN, CDR2 SYDVKM. This CDR3 is built from 16 residues. V lost 2 bases to trimming and J lost 4 bases; unmatched junction nucleotides: 8.